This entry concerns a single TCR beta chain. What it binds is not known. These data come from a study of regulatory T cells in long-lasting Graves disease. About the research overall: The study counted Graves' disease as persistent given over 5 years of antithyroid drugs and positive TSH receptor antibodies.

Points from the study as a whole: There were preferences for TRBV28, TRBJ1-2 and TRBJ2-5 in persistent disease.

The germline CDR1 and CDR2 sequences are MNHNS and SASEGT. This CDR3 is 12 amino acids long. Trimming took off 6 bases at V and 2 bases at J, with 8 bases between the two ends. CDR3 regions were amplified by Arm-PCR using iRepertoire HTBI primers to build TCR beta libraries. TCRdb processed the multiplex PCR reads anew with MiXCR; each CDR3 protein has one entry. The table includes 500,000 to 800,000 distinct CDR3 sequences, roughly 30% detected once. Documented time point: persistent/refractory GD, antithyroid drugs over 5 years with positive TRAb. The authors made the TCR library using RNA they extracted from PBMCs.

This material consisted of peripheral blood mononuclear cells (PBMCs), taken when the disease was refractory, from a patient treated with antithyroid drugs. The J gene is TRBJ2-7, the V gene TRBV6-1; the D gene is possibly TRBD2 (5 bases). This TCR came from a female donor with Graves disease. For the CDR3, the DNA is TGTGCCAGCAGCGGGGTGGCCTACGAGCAGTACTTC. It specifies CASSGVAYEQYF.